These 15 T cell receptor beta chains were all obtained from the same sample, sequenced in a study of blood T cell repertoires in COVID-19. The table came from immunoSEQ multiplex PCR; TCRdb's copy has only in-frame clones and leaves some out. In the table there are 270,000 or so clones, around 89% of which are singletons. Sequenced material: peripheral blood. The source of these receptors is a man in his forties with acute or convalescent COVID-19.

This sequence joins TRBV5-1 and TRBJ1-5; the match to TRBD1 covers 8 bases. CDR3 length: 16 residues. The trim removed 0 bases at V and 6 bases at J, leaving 8 bases unmatched. CDR1 and CDR2 from the germline V gene are SGHRS and YFSETQ. The DNA for the CDR3 is TGCGCCAGCAGCTTGGACGTAGGACAGGGCGGTCAGCCCCAGCATTTT. Translation: CASSLDVGQGGQPQHF.

The chain has TRBV5-6 and TRBJ2-5; TRBD2 matches at 7 bases. The V gene's germline CDR1 is SGHDT and CDR2 YYEEEE. V dropped 3 bases and J dropped 7; count of bases not matched to a gene: 9. The CDR3 covers 14 residues. CDR3 bases: TGTGCCAGCAGCTCCCCCGGGACTAAAGGGACCCAGTACTTC. Its protein is CASSSPGTKGTQYF. Together with reference TRBV5-6 and TRBJ2-5, the CDR3 gives the full variable domain: DAGVTQSPTHLIKTRGQQVTLRCSPKSGHDTVSWYQQALGQGPQFIFQYYEEEERQRGNFPDRFSGHQFPNYSSELNVNALLLGDSALYLCASSSPGTKGTQYFGPGTRLLVL.

The chain uses TRBV11-3 and TRBJ1-1; 8 bases match TRBD1. Losses at the gene ends were 4 bases for V and 6 bases for J; bases not matched to a gene: 7. This CDR3 is built from 14 residues. Germline V lookup: CDR1 SGHNT, CDR2 YENEEA. CDR3 coding DNA: TGTGCCAGCAGCTACCAGGGGGCGCAGGCTGAAGCTTTCTTT. Protein: CASSYQGAQAEAFF.

This chain joins TRBV5-1 and TRBJ2-1; TRBD1 matches 8 bases. After removal of 0 bases from V and 6 bases from J, the junction contained 5 bases not matched to a gene. Germline loops: CDR1 SGHRS, CDR2 YFSETQ. The CDR3 loop spans 15 amino acids. The CDR3 here is CASSLEGQGSNEQFF. For the CDR3, the DNA is TGCGCCAGCAGCTTGGAAGGACAGGGCAGCAATGAGCAGTTCTTC. Supplemented by reference TRBV5-1 and TRBJ2-1, the full variable domain reads KAGVTQTPRYLIKTRGQQVTLSCSPISGHRSVSWYQQTPGQGLQFLFEYFSETQRNKGNFPGRFSGRQFSNSRSEMNVSTLELGDSALYLCASSLEGQGSNEQFFGPGTRLTVL.

The V gene is TRBV5-1, the J gene TRBJ1-4, with 7 bases that match TRBD1. Germline V gives CDR1 SGHRS, CDR2 YFSETQ. This CDR3 is built from 16 residues. The junction had 8 bases not matched to a gene; V was cut back by 4 bases and J by 2 bases. CDR3 loop: CASSPRDSPTNEKLFF. The CDR3 DNA reads TGCGCCAGCAGCCCGCGGGACAGCCCTACTAATGAAAAACTGTTTTTT.

The chain is built from TRBV4-1 and TRBJ1-4, with 7 bases lining up with TRBD1. With 3 bases clipped from V and 5 bases from J, the junction kept 9 bases outside the gene matches. The length of the CDR3 is 16 residues. CDR1 and CDR2 from the germline V gene are MGHRA and YSYEKL. In nucleotides, the CDR3 is TGCGCCAGCAGCCAGATATACGGGGACAGAAATGAAAAACTGTTTTTT. Protein product: CASSQIYGDRNEKLFF.

This chain uses TRBV11-2 with TRBJ2-1; D gene uncertain. The CDR3 has 12 amino acids. Deletions cut 1 base from V and 7 bases from J, with 5 bases between. Per the germline V gene, CDR1 is SGHAT and CDR2 is FQNNGV. CDR3 protein: CASSLVSNEQFF. DNA for the CDR3: TGTGCCAGCAGCTTAGTTTCGAATGAGCAGTTCTTC. The variable domain in full, completed from reference TRBV11-2 and TRBJ2-1, reads EAGVAQSPRYKIIEKRQSVAFWCNPISGHATLYWYQQILGQGPKLLIQFQNNGVVDDSQLPKDRFSAERLKGVDSTLKIQPAKLEDSAVYLCASSLVSNEQFFGPGTRLTVL.

This chain uses TRBV7-9 with TRBJ1-2; TRBD1 agrees at 8 bases. In germline, CDR1 is SEHNR, CDR2 FQNEAQ (reference sequence). The CDR3 is 14 residues long. After removal of 4 bases from V and 4 bases from J, the junction contained 5 bases not matched to a gene. The CDR3 sequence is CASSSTGAAYGYTF. CDR3 sequence (DNA): TGTGCCAGCAGCTCGACAGGGGCGGCCTATGGCTACACCTTC.

The chain is built from TRBV27 and TRBJ1-2; TRBD1 matches 7 bases. CDR3 length: 14 residues. The trim removed 5 bases at V and 3 bases at J, leaving 6 bases unmatched. The germline V gene encodes CDR1 MNHEY and CDR2 SMNVEV (reference sequence). The CDR3 loop is CASSMTGKDYGYTF. CDR3 DNA: TGTGCCAGCAGTATGACAGGGAAAGACTATGGCTACACCTTC.

CDR3 nucleotides: TGTGCCAGCAGCAAAGCGCTTAGAGGGCACACTAATGAAAAACTGTTTTTT. It codes for CASSKALRGHTNEKLFF. V and J are TRBV21-1 and TRBJ1-4. TRBV21-1 is a pseudogene segment. This CDR3 is built from 17 residues.

J is TRBJ1-2 and V is TRBV2, with D perhaps matching TRBD1 (5 bases). CDR1 SNHLY and CDR2 FYNNEI come from the germline V gene. Trimming cost V 6 bases and J 5 bases, with 19 bases left between them. CDR3 length equals 15 residues. CDR3 nucleotides: TGTGCCAGCAGCCATGGGGCAGCGATTGAATATGGCTACACCTTC. The encoded protein is CASSHGAAIEYGYTF.

The rearrangement uses TRBV4-1 and TRBJ1-3; no firm D call. This CDR3 region has 14 residues. Germline values: CDR1 MGHRA, CDR2 YSYEKL. Between the trimmed V and J ends, which lost 1 base and 0 bases, there was a span of 4 bases. The DNA of the CDR3 is TGCGCCAGCAGCCAAGTCATCTCTGGAAACACCATATATTTT. This encodes CASSQVISGNTIYF.

The chain is built from TRBV6-5 and TRBJ2-2; D remains unclear. Germline assignment: CDR1 MNHEY and CDR2 SVGAGI. The CDR3 spans 11 residues. V lost 5 bases and J 8 bases, leaving 6 bases between the germline ends. CDR3 region: CASSHLGELFF. The CDR3 DNA reads as TGTGCCAGCAGTCACCTAGGGGAGCTGTTTTTT.

CDR3 nucleotide sequence: TGTGCCAGCAGTGGTGGGACAGGGGATCAGCCCCAGCATTTT. This codes for CASSGGTGDQPQHF. The gene calls are TRBV25-1 and TRBJ1-5; 10 positions match TRBD1. In germline, CDR1 is MGHDK, CDR2 SYGVNS. The length of the CDR3 is 14 residues. With V trimmed by 4 bases and J by 5 bases, 2 bases remained unmatched.

This chain connects TRBV6-5 to TRBJ1-6; a weak D match, TRBD1 (5 bases). CDR1 is MNHEY and CDR2 is SVGAGI in the germline V gene. This CDR3 region has 15 residues. Deletions cut 4 bases from V and 6 bases from J, with 13 bases between. The CDR3 nucleotides read TGTGCCAGCAGTTTAAGACAGCTCGGTAATTCACCCCTCCACTTT. Translation gives CASSLRQLGNSPLHF.